This T cell receptor (beta chain) came from a study of early T cells in non-severe SARS-CoV-2 infection. Individually, cDNA molecules had unique molecular identifiers attached to them. TCRdb passed the 5' RACE reads through MiXCR, listing each CDR3 protein once. Of about 70,000 distinct CDR3 sequences in the sample, about a tenth were seen once. This clonotype showed up many times. Trimming removed 2 bases from V and 0 bases from J, with 14 bases in between. This CDR3 comprises 16 residues. The germline V gene encodes CDR1 DFQATT and CDR2 SNEGSKA (reference sequence). This sequence originates from an adult who was a healthcare worker with PCR-confirmed SARS-CoV-2 infection or an uninfected control (not recorded which). The chain employs TRBV20-1 and TRBJ2-4; TRBD2 is a possible D gene (5 bases). Sample: whole blood, taken at baseline. The CDR3 sequence is CSARLSTTLAKNIQYF. DNA of the CDR3: TGCAGTGCTAGACTTTCGACTACACTAGCCAAAAACATTCAGTACTTC.